This T cell receptor beta chain was documented in a study of post-analysis software for immune sequencing data. Germline V gene sequence: CDR1 MNHEY, CDR2 SVGAGI. The V and J ends lost 6 bases and 5 bases respectively, with 22 bases between them. This CDR3 contains 16 residues. A few counts support this clonotype. Its antigen is unidentified. Sequencing libraries made from TCR beta cDNA carried unique molecular identifiers. TCRdb reprocessed the PCR reads via MiXCR and lists one record per CDR3 protein. In the table there are roughly 570,000 distinct CDR3 sequences, approximately 34% of which are singletons. Overall study results and limits: Samples sharing a preparation batch grouped tightly together when assessed by F measure. There were roughly five TRBV segments more frequent in patients than controls, and TRBV5-6, TRBV5-1 and TRBV20-1 were among them.

The material sequenced was blood. The V and J genes are TRBV6-5 and TRBJ1-1, with a weak D call TRBD1 (5 bases). The sequence came from a girl under 18 with multiple sclerosis. The CDR3 spells CASSRNSDSWGTEAFF. The CDR3 DNA reads TGTGCCAGCAGCCGAAACTCTGACTCCTGGGGGACTGAAGCTTTCTTT.